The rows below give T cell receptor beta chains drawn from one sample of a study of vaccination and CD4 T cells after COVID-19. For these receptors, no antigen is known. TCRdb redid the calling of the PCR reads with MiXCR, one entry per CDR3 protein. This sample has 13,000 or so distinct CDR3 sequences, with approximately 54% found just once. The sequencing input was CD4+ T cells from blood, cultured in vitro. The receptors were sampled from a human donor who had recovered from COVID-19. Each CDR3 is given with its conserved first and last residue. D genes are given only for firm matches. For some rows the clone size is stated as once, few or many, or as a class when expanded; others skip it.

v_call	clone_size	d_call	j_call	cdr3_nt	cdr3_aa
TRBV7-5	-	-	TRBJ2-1	-	CISVSEAPGTSGRKADNEQFF
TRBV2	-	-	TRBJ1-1	TGTGCCAGTGAGACTGGGACGAACACTGAAGCTTTCTTT	CASETGTNTEAFF
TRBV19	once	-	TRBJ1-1	TGTGCCAGTAAGTACAGGGAAACTGAAGCTTTCTTT	CASKYRETEAFF
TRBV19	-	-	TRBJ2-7	TGTGCCAGTAGTACGCGGACGGCCTGGGAGCTGTACTTC	CASSTRTAWELYF
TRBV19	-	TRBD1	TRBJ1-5	TGTGCCAGTAAATTAGACAGGGGGGGGATTCAGCCCCAGCATTTT	CASKLDRGGIQPQHF
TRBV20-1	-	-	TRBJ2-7	TGCAGTGCTAGTAGCGGCTCCTACGAGCAGTACTTC	CSASSGSYEQYF
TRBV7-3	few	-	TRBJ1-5	TGTGCCAGCAGCTTAATGATCTCCAGGGAGGGAAATCAGCCCCAGCATTTT	CASSLMISREGNQPQHF
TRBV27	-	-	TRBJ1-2	TGTGCCAGCAGTAGCAGGATATCTATACCCTATGGCTACACCTTC	CASSSRISIPYGYTF
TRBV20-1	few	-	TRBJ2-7	TGCAGTGCTAGGCAGGGGTCCGACGAGCAGTACTTC	CSARQGSDEQYF
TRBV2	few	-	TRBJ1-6	TGTGCCAGCAGTGAAACAGGGTATAAACCCCTCCACTTT	CASSETGYKPLHF
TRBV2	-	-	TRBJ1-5	TGTGCCAGCAGTGGGGGGACTAGCAATCAGCCCCAGCATTTT	CASSGGTSNQPQHF
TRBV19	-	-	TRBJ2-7	TGTGCCAGTAGTATAGATCGGCGGCCCCTAGATTCCTACGAGCAGTACTTC	CASSIDRRPLDSYEQYF
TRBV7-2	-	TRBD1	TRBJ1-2	TGTGCCAGCAGCTCACAGGGGGCGCAGGATGGCTACACCTTC	CASSSQGAQDGYTF
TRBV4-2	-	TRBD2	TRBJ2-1	TGTGCCAGCAAATCCTCCGGGACTAGCGGATACAATGAGCAGTTCTTC	CASKSSGTSGYNEQFF
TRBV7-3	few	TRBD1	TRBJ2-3	TGTGCCAGCAGCTCCCTCCGACAGGGGGATACGCAGTATTTT	CASSSLRQGDTQYF
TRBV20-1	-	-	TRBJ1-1	TGCAGTGCAATCCGACGGGGGGTTGGGCCTGAAGCTTTCTTT	CSAIRRGVGPEAFF
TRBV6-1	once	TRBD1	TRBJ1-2	TGTGCCAGCAGACCACAGGGGGCGAGATATGGCTACACCTTC	CASRPQGARYGYTF
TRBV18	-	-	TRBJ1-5	TGTGCCAGCTCACCAGGGGAGGACCAGCCCCAGCATTTT	CASSPGEDQPQHF
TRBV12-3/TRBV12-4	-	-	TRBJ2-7	TGTGCCAGCAGTTTCACAGGGTCCCCCTACGAGCAGTACTTC	CASSFTGSPYEQYF
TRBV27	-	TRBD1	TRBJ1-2	TGTGCCAGCAGTACGACAGGGGGCTCCCTCTATGGCTACACCTTC	CASSTTGGSLYGYTF
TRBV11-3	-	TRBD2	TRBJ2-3	TGTGCCAGCAGCTCCCTCGAAGCGGGAGCGCTAATTACGCAGTATTTT	CASSSLEAGALITQYF
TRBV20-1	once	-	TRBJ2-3	TGCAGTGCTAGAGCAAGGACGGGCACGAGGGGCACAGATACGCAGTATTTT	CSARARTGTRGTDTQYF
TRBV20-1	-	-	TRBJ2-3	TGCAGTGCTAGAGATAATAGGGGAAGGACCACAGATACGCAGTATTTT	CSARDNRGRTTDTQYF
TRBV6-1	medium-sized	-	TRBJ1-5	TGTGCCAGCAGTGAAGAGGCAGGGTTGAGCAATCAGCCCCAGCATTTT	CASSEEAGLSNQPQHF
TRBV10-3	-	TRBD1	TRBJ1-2	TGTGCCATCAGCCAGGACAGGGAACTGTCGAACTATGGCTACACCTTC	CAISQDRELSNYGYTF
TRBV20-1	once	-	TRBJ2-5	TGCAGTGCTAAAGGAGAGACCCAGTACTTC	CSAKGETQYF
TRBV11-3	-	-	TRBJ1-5	TGTGCCAGCAGCTTAGGGAATCAGCCCCAGCATTTT	CASSLGNQPQHF
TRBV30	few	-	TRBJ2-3	TGTGCCTGGTCGACGGCGACCCGTGGGGATACGCAGTATTTT	CAWSTATRGDTQYF
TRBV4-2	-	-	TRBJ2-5	TGTGCCAGCAGCCAAGAAGAGGCGGAGACCCAGTACTTC	CASSQEEAETQYF
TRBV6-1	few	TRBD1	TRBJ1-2	TGTGCCAGCACCCCCCGGGGCAGGGGGCTTGGCTACACCTTC	CASTPRGRGLGYTF
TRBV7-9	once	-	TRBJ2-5	TGTGCCAGCAGCTTAGTTGGGGGGGAGACCCAGTACTTC	CASSLVGGETQYF
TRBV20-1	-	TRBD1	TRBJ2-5	TGCAGTGCTGACGGACAGGGGGGAGAGACCCAGTACTTC	CSADGQGGETQYF
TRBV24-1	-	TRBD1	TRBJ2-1	TGTGCCACCAGTGACCCCGGACAGGGGAGAGACAATGAGCAGTTCTTC	CATSDPGQGRDNEQFF
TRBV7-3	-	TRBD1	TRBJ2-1	TGTGCCAGCAGCTTGGGTTGGGACAGGGGCAATGAGCAGTTCTTC	CASSLGWDRGNEQFF
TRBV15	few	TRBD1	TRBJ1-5	TGTGCCACCAGCAGAGATAAAGGGACAGGGGAGCCCCAGCATTTT	CATSRDKGTGEPQHF
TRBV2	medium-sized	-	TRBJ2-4	TGTGCCAGCAGTGAACGAGAAAACATTCAGTACTTC	CASSERENIQYF
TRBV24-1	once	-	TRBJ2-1	TGTGCCACCAGTGCAAACTTCCAGGCGAGCTACAATGAGCAGTTCTTC	CATSANFQASYNEQFF
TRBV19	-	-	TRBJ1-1	TGTGCCAGTAGTGTGTGGGGAGTGTGGGGCGAACGGAACACTGAAGCTTTCTTT	CASSVWGVWGERNTEAFF
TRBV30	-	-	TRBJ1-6	TGTGCCTGGAGTTCGGAGGATAATTCACCCCTCCACTTT	CAWSSEDNSPLHF
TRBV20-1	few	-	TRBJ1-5	TGCAGTGCCATAGTCGGAACACAGGGAGCTCAGCCCCAGCATTTT	CSAIVGTQGAQPQHF
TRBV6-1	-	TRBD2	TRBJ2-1	TGTGCCAGCAGGAGGACTAGCGGGAGTTTTGGGCATTACAATGAGCAGTTCTTC	CASRRTSGSFGHYNEQFF
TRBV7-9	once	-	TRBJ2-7	TGTGCCAGCAGCCCGCGAGGGACTTCGGGACGGAACTACGAGCAGTACTTC	CASSPRGTSGRNYEQYF